Below are 8 T cell receptor beta chains sequenced from a single sample in a study of shared clonotypes between healthy human individuals. Profiled with immunoSEQ multiplex PCR; TCRdb holds only in-frame clones, not every one. The sample contains approximately 340,000 clones, about 74% of which appear only once. The sequenced material came from memory CD4+ T cells sorted from blood. Subset of the sample: CD45RA-negative fraction. Receptor source: a man aged 25 to 40 in good health.

The chain joins TRBV30 to TRBJ2-1; 8 positions agree with TRBD1. V dropped 5 bases and J dropped 4; count of bases not matched to a gene: 1. The germline V gene encodes CDR1 GTSNPN and CDR2 SVGIG (reference sequence). The CDR3 sequence is 12 residues long. The chain's CDR3 is CAWWDRYNEQFF. For the CDR3, the DNA is TGTGCCTGGTGGGACAGGTACAATGAGCAGTTCTTC.

The chain combines TRBV10-1 with TRBJ2-1; 8 positions agree with TRBD2. Trimming removed 0 bases from V and 7 bases from J; junction bases left unmatched: 5. The CDR3 extends over 15 amino acids. CDR1 and CDR2 (germline): WNHNN, SYGVQD (reference sequence). CDR3 bases: TGCGCCAGCAGTGAGTCGGGCGGGAGGTTAAATGAGCAGTTCTTC. It translates to CASSESGGRLNEQFF.

The chain uses TRBV9 and TRBJ1-3; no definite D call. The ends were cut back, 0 bases at V and 4 bases at J, with 8 bases in the middle. The CDR3 length is 14 residues. Germline-derived CDR1 and CDR2 are SGDLS and YYNGEE. The CDR3 region has the DNA TGTGCCAGCAGCGTAGACGGGGTAGGAAACACCATATATTTT. This encodes CASSVDGVGNTIYF. The full variable domain, completed using reference TRBV9 and TRBJ1-3, is DSGVTQTPKHLITATGQRVTLRCSPRSGDLSVYWYQQSLDQGLQFLIQYYNGEERAKGNILERFSAQQFPDLHSELNLSSLELGDSALYFCASSVDGVGNTIYFGEGSWLTVV.

The rearrangement uses TRBV6-5 and TRBJ2-6; D call uncertain. Per the germline V gene, CDR1 is MNHEY and CDR2 is SVGAGI. This CDR3 has 15 residues. V gave up 6 bases and J gave up 0 bases, with 9 bases separating them. This chain's CDR3 is CASREPSSGANVLTF. The DNA of the CDR3 is TGTGCCAGCAGAGAACCTAGCTCTGGGGCCAACGTCCTGACTTTC.

This clone was picked up a small number of times. This chain links TRBV27 with TRBJ1-2, with TRBD1 identical over 10 bases. The V gene end was trimmed by 3 bases and the J gene end by 4 bases; junction bases not matched to a gene: 14. Germline CDR1 is MNHEY and CDR2 is SMNVEV (reference sequence). The CDR3 loop spans 18 amino acids. For the CDR3, the DNA is TGTGCCAGCAGTTTTAGTGTGGGGACAGGGGCCCCATCCTATGGCTACACCTTC. This encodes CASSFSVGTGAPSYGYTF.

The chain recombines TRBV5-1 with TRBJ2-3; D possibly uses TRBD1 or TRBD2 (6 bases each). The CDR3 has 15 residues. V gave up 6 bases and J gave up 0 bases, with 14 bases separating them. CDR1 and CDR2 from the germline V gene are SGHRS and YFSETQ. The CDR3 here is CASTIGGSSTDTQYF. The CDR3 DNA reads TGCGCCAGCACCATAGGGGGGTCGAGCACAGATACGCAGTATTTT.

The chain is built from TRBV7-9 and TRBJ1-3; a possible D gene is TRBD1 (5 bases). V gave up 3 bases and J gave up 1 base, with 7 bases separating them. The CDR3 has 14 residues. Per germline, CDR1 SEHNR and CDR2 FQNEAQ (reference sequence). CDR3 region: CASSFGGSGNTIYF. CDR3 coding DNA: TGTGCCAGCAGCTTCGGGGGTTCTGGAAACACCATATATTTT.

This chain uses TRBV29-1 with TRBJ2-5; D unresolved. Germline CDR1 SQVTM, CDR2 ANQGSEA. V lost 4 bases to trimming and J lost 5 bases, with 17 bases between them. The CDR3 is 14 residues long. The CDR3 reads CSVVGSGRPETQYF. CDR3 sequence (DNA): TGCAGCGTTGTCGGATCGGGTCGACCGGAGACCCAGTACTTC.